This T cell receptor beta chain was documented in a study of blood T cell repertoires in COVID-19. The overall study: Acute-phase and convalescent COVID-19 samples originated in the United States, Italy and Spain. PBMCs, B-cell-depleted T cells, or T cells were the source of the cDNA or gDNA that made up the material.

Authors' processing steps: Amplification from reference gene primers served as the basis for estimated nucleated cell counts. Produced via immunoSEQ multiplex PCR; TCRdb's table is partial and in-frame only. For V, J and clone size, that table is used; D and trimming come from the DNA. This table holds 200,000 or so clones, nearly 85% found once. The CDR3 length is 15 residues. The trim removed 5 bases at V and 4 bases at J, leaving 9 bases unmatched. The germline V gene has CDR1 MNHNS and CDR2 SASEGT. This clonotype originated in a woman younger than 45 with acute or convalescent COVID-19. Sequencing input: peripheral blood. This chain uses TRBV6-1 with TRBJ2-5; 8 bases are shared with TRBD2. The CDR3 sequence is CASSLPAGGGETQYF. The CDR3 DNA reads TGTGCCAGCAGTCTCCCCGCGGGAGGAGGAGAGACCCAGTACTTC.